A selection of T cell receptor beta chains follows, all from one sample in a study of blood T cell repertoires in COVID-19. Repertoires were generated with immunoSEQ multiplex PCR, while TCRdb's copy carries only in-frame clones and drops some. The repertoire consists of about 260,000 clones, with around nine tenths occurring once and the leading ten covering approximately 5.3%. Sequencing was performed on peripheral blood. The receptor set was obtained from a woman aged 55-69 years with COVID-19, enrolled during active disease. Each CDR3 is given with its conserved first and last residue. A D gene is named only where the DNA matches it firmly. Where a row states a size, it is once, few, many or the class of an expanded clone; other rows omit it.

abundance: -; j_gene: TRBJ2-5; v_gene: TRBV6-2/TRBV6-3; d_gene: TRBD1; CDR3aa: CASSYNRGQETQYF; CDR3nt: TGTGCCAGCAGTTATAACAGGGGGCAGGAGACCCAGTACTTC
abundance: -; j_gene: TRBJ2-5; v_gene: TRBV18; d_gene: TRBD1; CDR3aa: CASSRDRIEQETQYF; CDR3nt: TGTGCCAGCTCACGGGACAGGATAGAACAAGAGACCCAGTACTTC
abundance: -; j_gene: TRBJ1-1; v_gene: TRBV5-1; d_gene: -; CDR3aa: CASSRSRGNTEAFF; CDR3nt: TGCGCCAGCTCGAGGTCCAGGGGGAACACTGAAGCTTTCTTT
abundance: -; j_gene: TRBJ2-7; v_gene: TRBV25-1; d_gene: -; CDR3aa: CASSETGNSYEQYF; CDR3nt: TGTGCCAGCAGTGAAACAGGGAACTCCTACGAGCAGTACTTC
abundance: -; j_gene: TRBJ1-6; v_gene: TRBV4-2; d_gene: TRBD1; CDR3aa: CASSQDGTGGADSPLHF; CDR3nt: TGTGCCAGCAGCCAAGACGGAACAGGGGGCGCCGATTCACCCCTCCACTTT
abundance: -; j_gene: TRBJ2-7; v_gene: TRBV7-3; d_gene: TRBD1; CDR3aa: CASSDRDRGSYEQYF; CDR3nt: TGTGCCAGCAGCGACCGGGACAGGGGCTCCTACGAGCAGTACTTC
abundance: few; j_gene: TRBJ2-3; v_gene: TRBV1; d_gene: -; CDR3aa: CTSSQDWGLAGVDTQYF; CDR3nt: TGCACCAGCAGCCAAGATTGGGGACTAGCGGGTGTAGATACGCAGTATTTT
abundance: -; j_gene: TRBJ2-2; v_gene: TRBV5-1; d_gene: -; CDR3aa: CASSLKATGTGELFF; CDR3nt: TGCGCCAGCAGCTTGAAGGCAACGGGCACCGGGGAGCTGTTTTTT
abundance: -; j_gene: TRBJ1-2; v_gene: TRBV5-1; d_gene: -; CDR3aa: CASSLGAGVRDYGYTF; CDR3nt: TGCGCCAGCAGCTTGGGGGCGGGGGTCCGCGACTATGGCTACACCTTC
abundance: once; j_gene: TRBJ1-2; v_gene: TRBV2; d_gene: -; CDR3aa: CASRDSFLYGYTF; CDR3nt: TGTGCCAGCAGGGACAGTTTTCTCTATGGCTACACCTTC
abundance: -; j_gene: TRBJ1-2; v_gene: TRBV19; d_gene: TRBD1; CDR3aa: CASRPGLGTGGAFNYGYTF; CDR3nt: TGTGCCAGTAGGCCTGGTTTAGGGACAGGGGGCGCATTTAACTATGGCTACACCTTC
abundance: once; j_gene: TRBJ1-2; v_gene: TRBV3-1/TRBV3-2; d_gene: -; CDR3aa: CASSRGHPQETMGYTF; CDR3nt: TGTGCCAGCAGCCGAGGGCACCCGCAGGAAACAATGGGCTACACCTTC
abundance: -; j_gene: TRBJ2-1; v_gene: TRBV28; d_gene: -; CDR3aa: CASRSFYPTIDNEQFF; CDR3nt: TGTGCCAGCAGATCCTTTTACCCAACAATCGACAATGAGCAGTTCTTC
abundance: -; j_gene: TRBJ1-6; v_gene: TRBV6-5; d_gene: -; CDR3aa: CASSYSRRATNSPLHF; CDR3nt: TGTGCCAGCAGTTACTCCCGGAGGGCTACTAATTCACCCCTCCACTTT
abundance: -; j_gene: TRBJ1-2; v_gene: TRBV10-3; d_gene: TRBD1; CDR3aa: CAISDRDRGGGYTF; CDR3nt: TGTGCCATCAGCGACCGGGACAGGGGGGGTGGCTACACCTTC
abundance: -; j_gene: TRBJ1-6; v_gene: TRBV6-2/TRBV6-3; d_gene: -; CDR3aa: CASSYPRDINSPLHF; CDR3nt: TGTGCCAGCAGTTACCCCCGGGATATCAATTCACCCCTCCACTTT
abundance: -; j_gene: TRBJ2-7; v_gene: TRBV28; d_gene: TRBD2; CDR3aa: CASKRAGNYEQYF; CDR3nt: TGTGCCAGCAAACGAGCGGGGAACTACGAGCAGTACTTC
abundance: once; j_gene: TRBJ1-2; v_gene: TRBV5-6; d_gene: -; CDR3aa: CASSLYSTFNYGYTF; CDR3nt: TGTGCCAGCAGCTTGTACTCGACTTTTAACTATGGCTACACCTTC
abundance: -; j_gene: TRBJ2-1; v_gene: TRBV7-9; d_gene: TRBD2; CDR3aa: CASSHPSGRVNEQFF; CDR3nt: TGTGCCAGCAGCCATCCTAGCGGGAGGGTAAATGAGCAGTTCTTC
abundance: -; j_gene: TRBJ2-1; v_gene: TRBV19; d_gene: TRBD2; CDR3aa: CASGLAGNNEQFF; CDR3nt: TGTGCCAGCGGACTAGCGGGAAACAATGAGCAGTTCTTC
abundance: -; j_gene: TRBJ1-5; v_gene: TRBV19; d_gene: TRBD1; CDR3aa: CASQEGAKPQHF; CDR3nt: TGTGCCAGTCAGGAGGGGGCTAAGCCCCAGCATTTT
abundance: -; j_gene: TRBJ2-1; v_gene: TRBV2; d_gene: -; CDR3aa: CASIGGFNEQFF; CDR3nt: TGTGCCAGCATCGGTGGTTTCAATGAGCAGTTCTTC